This TCR beta chain came from a study of vaccination and CD4 T cells after COVID-19. Study background: Post-COVID samples had a sampling time that fell a median around 100 days after diagnosis (range 35 to 161).

Trimming took 3 bases from V and 0 from J, leaving 8 bases between them. Germline loops: CDR1 MNHEY, CDR2 SVGAGI. The CDR3 loop spans 14 amino acids. Oncomine TCR Beta short-read sequencing was applied to DNA from cultured CD4+ T cells. Genomic DNA extraction was carried out from cultured CD4+ T cells. TCRdb reprocessed the PCR reads with MiXCR, giving one entry per CDR3 protein. Among about 20,000 distinct CDR3 sequences listed, roughly 47% were seen once. As for this clonotype: The antigen is undetermined.

The treatment was: roughly 10-day PBMC culture with coronavirus spike peptide pools or control peptides (ViraFEST assay). Study-wide points: Vaccine-specific clones in convalescent patients were spike mono-reactive in 304 of 307 cases.

The V gene is TRBV6-5, the J gene TRBJ1-1; D is ambiguous. The sample was cultured CD4+ T cells from blood. This TCR derives from a human donor with COVID-19. The CDR3 region is CASSYGSLNTEAFF. CDR3 DNA sequence: TGTGCCAGCAGTTATGGGTCTTTGAACACTGAAGCTTTCTTT.